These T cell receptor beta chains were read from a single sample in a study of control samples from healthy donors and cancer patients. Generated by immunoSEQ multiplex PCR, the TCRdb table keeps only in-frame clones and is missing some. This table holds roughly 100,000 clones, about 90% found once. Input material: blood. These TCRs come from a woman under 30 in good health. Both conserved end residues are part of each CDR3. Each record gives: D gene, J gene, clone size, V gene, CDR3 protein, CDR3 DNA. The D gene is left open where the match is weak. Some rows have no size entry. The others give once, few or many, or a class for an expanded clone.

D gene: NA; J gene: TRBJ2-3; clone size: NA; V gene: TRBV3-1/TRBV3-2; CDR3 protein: CASSQDSADFSSTDTQYF; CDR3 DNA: TGTGCCAGCAGCCAAGATTCGGCAGACTTTTCTAGCACAGATACGCAGTATTTT
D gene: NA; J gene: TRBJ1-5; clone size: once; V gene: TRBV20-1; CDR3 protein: CSASVTGNQPQHF; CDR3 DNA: TGCAGTGCTAGTGTAACAGGTAATCAGCCCCAGCATTTT
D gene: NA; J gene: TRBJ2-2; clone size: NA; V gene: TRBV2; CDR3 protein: CASSESVNTGELFF; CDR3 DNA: TGTGCCAGCAGTGAATCGGTGAACACCGGGGAGCTGTTTTTT
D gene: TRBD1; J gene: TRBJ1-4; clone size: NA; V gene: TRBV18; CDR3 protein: CASSPRTGNNEKLFF; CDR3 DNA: TGTGCCAGCTCACCACGGACAGGGAATAATGAAAAACTGTTTTTT
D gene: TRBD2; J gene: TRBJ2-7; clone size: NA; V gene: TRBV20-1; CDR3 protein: CSASLPSGSYEQYF; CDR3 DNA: TGCAGTGCTAGTTTGCCTAGCGGGAGTTACGAGCAGTACTTC
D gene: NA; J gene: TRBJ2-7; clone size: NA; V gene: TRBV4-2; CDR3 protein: CASSQDTSSYEQYF; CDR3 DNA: TGTGCCAGCAGCCAAGATACTAGCTCCTACGAGCAGTACTTC
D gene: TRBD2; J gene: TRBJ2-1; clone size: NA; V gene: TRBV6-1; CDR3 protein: CASSEEGTSFSEQFF; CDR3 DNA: TGTGCCAGCAGTGAAGAAGGGACTAGTTTTTCTGAGCAGTTCTTC
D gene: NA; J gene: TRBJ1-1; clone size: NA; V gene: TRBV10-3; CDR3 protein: CAISESGRNTEAFF; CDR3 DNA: TGTGCCATCAGTGAGTCCGGACGGAACACTGAAGCTTTCTTT
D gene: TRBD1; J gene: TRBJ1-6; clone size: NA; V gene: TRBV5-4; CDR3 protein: CASSLGQGASINNSPLHF; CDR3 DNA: TGTGCCAGCAGCTTGGGGCAGGGGGCGTCAATCAATAATTCACCCCTCCACTTT
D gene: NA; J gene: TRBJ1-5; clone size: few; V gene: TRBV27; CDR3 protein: CASSRVGIDGAGWPQHF; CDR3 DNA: TGTGCCAGCAGTCGCGTAGGGATAGACGGAGCGGGTTGGCCCCAGCATTTT
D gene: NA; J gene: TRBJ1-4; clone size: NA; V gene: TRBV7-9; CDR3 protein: CASREKDPSPEKLFF; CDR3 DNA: TGTGCCAGCAGGGAAAAGGACCCTTCGCCCGAAAAACTGTTTTTT
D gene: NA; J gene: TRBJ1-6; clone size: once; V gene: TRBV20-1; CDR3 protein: CSAGLSPLHF; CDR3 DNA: TGCAGTGCCGGGCTTTCACCCCTCCACTTT
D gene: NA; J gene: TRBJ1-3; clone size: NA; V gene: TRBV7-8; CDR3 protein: CASSLHQGSGNTIYF; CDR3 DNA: TGTGCCAGCAGCTTGCACCAGGGATCTGGAAACACCATATATTTT
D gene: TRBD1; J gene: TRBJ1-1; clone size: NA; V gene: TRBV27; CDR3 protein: CASTRDRGRNTEAFF; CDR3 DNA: TGTGCCAGCACCCGGGACAGGGGGCGGAACACTGAAGCTTTCTTT
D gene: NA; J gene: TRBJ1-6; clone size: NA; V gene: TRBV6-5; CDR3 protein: CASSPDNGINSPLHF; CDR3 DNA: TGTGCCAGCAGTCCGGACAATGGGATAAATTCACCCCTCCACTTT
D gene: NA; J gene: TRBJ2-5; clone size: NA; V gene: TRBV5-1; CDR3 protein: CASSLGAQGQETQYF; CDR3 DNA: TGCGCCAGCAGCTTGGGGGCGCAGGGGCAAGAGACCCAGTACTTC
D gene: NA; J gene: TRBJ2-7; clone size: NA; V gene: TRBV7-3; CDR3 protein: CASSPYGTGSYEQYF; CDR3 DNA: TGTGCCAGCAGCCCGTATGGGACTGGCTCCTACGAGCAGTACTTC
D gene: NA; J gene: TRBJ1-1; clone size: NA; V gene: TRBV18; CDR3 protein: CASSARGKASTEAFF; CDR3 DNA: TGTGCCAGCTCAGCCCGAGGGAAGGCTAGCACTGAAGCTTTCTTT
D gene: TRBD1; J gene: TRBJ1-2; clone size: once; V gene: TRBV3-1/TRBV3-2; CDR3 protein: CASSRARDRVNGYTF; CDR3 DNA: TGTGCCAGCAGCCGAGCCCGGGACAGGGTAAATGGCTACACCTTC
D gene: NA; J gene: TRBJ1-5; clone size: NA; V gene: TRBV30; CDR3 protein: CAWSSAYNQPQHF; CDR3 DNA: TGTGCCTGGAGTTCGGCATATAACCAGCCCCAGCATTTT
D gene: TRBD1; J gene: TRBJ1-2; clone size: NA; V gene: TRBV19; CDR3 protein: CASSIWDRSDGYTF; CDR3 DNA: TGTGCCAGTAGTATCTGGGACAGGTCGGATGGCTACACCTTC
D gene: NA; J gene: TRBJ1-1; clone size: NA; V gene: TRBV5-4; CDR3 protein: CASSTRGNTEAFF; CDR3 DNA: TGTGCCAGCAGCACCAGGGGCAACACTGAAGCTTTCTTT
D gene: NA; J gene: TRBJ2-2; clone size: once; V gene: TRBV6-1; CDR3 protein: CASSERGAGSGGELFF; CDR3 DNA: TGTGCCAGCAGTGAAAGAGGTGCAGGGTCGGGCGGGGAGCTGTTTTTT
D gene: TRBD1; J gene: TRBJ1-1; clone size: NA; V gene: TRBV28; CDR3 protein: CASSRGRGRTEAFF; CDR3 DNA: TGTGCCAGCAGTCGCGGCAGGGGGCGGACTGAAGCTTTCTTT
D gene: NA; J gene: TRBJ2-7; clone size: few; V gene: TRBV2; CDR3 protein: CATVGGYEQYF; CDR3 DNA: TGTGCCACGGTGGGTGGCTACGAGCAGTACTTC
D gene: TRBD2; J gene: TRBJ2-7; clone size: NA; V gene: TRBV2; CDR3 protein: CASSDGLGYEQYF; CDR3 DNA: TGTGCCAGCAGTGACGGACTAGGGTACGAGCAGTACTTC
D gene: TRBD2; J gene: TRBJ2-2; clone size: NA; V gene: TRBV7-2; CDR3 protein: CASSFTSGTGELFF; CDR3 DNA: TGTGCCAGCAGCTTCACTAGCGGGACCGGGGAGCTGTTTTTT
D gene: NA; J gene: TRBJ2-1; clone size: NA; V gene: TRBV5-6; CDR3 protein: CASRVVGNSYNEQFF; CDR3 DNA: TGTGCCAGCAGGGTAGTAGGGAACTCCTACAATGAGCAGTTCTTC
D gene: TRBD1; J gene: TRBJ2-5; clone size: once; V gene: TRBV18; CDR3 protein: CASSPRQGWQETQYF; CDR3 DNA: TGTGCCAGCTCACCAAGACAGGGCTGGCAAGAGACCCAGTACTTC
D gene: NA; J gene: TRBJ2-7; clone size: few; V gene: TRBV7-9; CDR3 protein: CASSSPTGSYEQYF; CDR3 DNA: TGTGCCAGCAGCTCCCCGACAGGCTCCTACGAGCAGTACTTC
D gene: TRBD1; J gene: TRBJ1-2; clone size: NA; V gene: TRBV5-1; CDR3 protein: CASSTKQGAYGYTF; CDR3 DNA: TGCGCCAGCAGCACCAAACAGGGGGCGTATGGCTACACCTTC
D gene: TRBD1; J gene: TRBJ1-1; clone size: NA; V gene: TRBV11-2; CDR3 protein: CASSSRGQGKTEAFF; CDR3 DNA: TGTGCCAGCAGCTCACGCGGACAGGGGAAAACTGAAGCTTTCTTT
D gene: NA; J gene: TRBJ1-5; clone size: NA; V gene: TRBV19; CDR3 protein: CASSPVGAPNQPQHF; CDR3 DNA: TGTGCCAGTAGCCCCGTGGGGGCTCCCAATCAGCCCCAGCATTTT
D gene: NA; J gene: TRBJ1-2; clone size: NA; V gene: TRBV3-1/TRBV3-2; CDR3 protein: CASSHPQTYGYTF; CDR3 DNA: TGTGCCAGCAGCCATCCCCAGACCTATGGCTACACCTTC
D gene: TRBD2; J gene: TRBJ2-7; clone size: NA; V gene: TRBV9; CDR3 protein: CASSVASGREYEQYF; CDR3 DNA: TGTGCCAGCAGCGTAGCGAGCGGGAGAGAGTACGAGCAGTACTTC